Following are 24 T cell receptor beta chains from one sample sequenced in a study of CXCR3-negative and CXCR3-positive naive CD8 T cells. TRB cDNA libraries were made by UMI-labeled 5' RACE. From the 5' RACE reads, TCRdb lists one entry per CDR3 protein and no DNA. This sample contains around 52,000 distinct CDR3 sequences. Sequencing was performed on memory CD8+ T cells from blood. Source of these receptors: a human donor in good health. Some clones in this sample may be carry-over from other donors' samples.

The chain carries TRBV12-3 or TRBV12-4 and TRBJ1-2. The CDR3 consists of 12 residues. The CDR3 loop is CASSQDFYGYTF.

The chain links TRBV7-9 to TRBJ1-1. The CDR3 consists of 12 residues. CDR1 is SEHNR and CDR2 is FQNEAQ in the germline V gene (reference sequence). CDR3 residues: CASQDMNTEAFF.

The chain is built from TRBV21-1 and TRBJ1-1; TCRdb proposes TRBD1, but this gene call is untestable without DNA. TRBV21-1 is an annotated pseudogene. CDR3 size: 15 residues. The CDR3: CASSKGTGIGTEAFF.

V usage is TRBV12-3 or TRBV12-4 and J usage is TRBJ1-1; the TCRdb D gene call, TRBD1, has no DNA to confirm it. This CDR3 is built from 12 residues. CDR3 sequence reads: CASKTGVDEAFF.

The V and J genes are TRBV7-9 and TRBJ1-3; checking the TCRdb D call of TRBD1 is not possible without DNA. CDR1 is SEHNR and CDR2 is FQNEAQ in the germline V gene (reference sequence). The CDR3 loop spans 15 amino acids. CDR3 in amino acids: CASSFQGAQGNTIYF. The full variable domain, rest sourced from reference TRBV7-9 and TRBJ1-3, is DTGVSQNPRHKITKRGQNVTFRCDPISEHNRLYWYRQTLGQGPEFLTYFQNEAQLEKSRLLSDRFSAERPKGSFSTLEIQRTEQGDSAMYLCASSFQGAQGNTIYFGEGSWLTVV.

This CDR3 reads CASMEEAEAFF. The chain uses TRBV25-1 and TRBJ1-1. Per the germline V gene, CDR1 is MGHDK and CDR2 is SYGVNS. The CDR3 has 11 amino acids.

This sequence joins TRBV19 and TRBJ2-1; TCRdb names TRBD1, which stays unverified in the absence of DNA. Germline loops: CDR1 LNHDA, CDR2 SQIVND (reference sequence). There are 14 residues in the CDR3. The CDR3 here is CASSIPGQGAEQFF.

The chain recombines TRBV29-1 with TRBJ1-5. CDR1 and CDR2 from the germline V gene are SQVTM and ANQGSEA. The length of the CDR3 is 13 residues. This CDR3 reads CSAFTDSNQPQHF.

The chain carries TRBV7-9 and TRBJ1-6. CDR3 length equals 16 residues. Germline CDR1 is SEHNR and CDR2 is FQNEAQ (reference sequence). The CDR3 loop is CASSFTVAGPNSPLHF.

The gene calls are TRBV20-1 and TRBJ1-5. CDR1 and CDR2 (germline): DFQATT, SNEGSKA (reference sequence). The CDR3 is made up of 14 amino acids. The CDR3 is CSARDLSPNQPQHF.

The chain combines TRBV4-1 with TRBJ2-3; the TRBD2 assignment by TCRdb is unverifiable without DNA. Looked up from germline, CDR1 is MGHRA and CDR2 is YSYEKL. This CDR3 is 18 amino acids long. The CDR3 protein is CASSQEGLAGGLLDTQYF.

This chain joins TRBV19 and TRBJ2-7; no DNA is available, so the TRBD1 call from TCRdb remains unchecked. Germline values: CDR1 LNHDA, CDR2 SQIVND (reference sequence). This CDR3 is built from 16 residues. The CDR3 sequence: CASSIGGPGAPYEQYF.

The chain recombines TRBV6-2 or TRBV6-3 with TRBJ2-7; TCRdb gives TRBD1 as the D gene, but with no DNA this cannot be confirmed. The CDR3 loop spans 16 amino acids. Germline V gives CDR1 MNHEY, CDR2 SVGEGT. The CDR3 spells CASSYSGTGPAYEQYF.

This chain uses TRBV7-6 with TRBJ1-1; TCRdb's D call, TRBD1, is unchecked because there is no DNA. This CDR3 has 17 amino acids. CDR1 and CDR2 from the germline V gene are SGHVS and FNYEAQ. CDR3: CASSLNRGRVKNTEAFF. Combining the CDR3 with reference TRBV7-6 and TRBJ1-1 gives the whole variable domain GAGVSQSPRYKVTKRGQDVALRCDPISGHVSLYWYRQALGQGPEFLTYFNYEAQQDKSGLPNDRFSAERPEGSISTLTIQRTEQRDSAMYRCASSLNRGRVKNTEAFFGQGTRLTVV.

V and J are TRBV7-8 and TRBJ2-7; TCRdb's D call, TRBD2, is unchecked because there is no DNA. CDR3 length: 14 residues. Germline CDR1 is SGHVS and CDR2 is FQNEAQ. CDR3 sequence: CASSWGAEPYEQYF.

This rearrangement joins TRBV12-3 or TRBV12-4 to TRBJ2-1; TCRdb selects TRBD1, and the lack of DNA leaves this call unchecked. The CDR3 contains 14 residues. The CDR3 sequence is CASRPWDRYNEQFF.

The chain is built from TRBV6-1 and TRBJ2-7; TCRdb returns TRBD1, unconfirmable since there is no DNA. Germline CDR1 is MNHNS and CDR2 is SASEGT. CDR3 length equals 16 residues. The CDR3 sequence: CASSEQSGTGGYEQYF.

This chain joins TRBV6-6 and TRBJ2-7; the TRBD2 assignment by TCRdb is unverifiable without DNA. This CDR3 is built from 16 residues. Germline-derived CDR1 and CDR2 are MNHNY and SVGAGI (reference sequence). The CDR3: CASSYQTSGGLYEQYF.

The CDR3 here is CASRPPWDTEAFF. The V call is TRBV6-2 or TRBV6-3, the J call TRBJ1-1. This CDR3 has 13 residues. Germline loops: CDR1 MNHEY, CDR2 SVGEGT.

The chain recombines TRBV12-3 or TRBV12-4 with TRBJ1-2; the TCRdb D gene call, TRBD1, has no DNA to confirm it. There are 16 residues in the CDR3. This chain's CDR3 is CASSLDRRGFPYGYTF.

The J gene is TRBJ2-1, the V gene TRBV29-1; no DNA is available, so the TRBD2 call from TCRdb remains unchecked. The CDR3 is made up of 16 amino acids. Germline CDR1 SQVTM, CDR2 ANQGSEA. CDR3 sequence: CSVDLAGGKDENEQFF.

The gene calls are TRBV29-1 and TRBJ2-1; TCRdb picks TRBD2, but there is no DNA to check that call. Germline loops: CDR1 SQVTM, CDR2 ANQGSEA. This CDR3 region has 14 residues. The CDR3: CSVDPSGGANEQFF.

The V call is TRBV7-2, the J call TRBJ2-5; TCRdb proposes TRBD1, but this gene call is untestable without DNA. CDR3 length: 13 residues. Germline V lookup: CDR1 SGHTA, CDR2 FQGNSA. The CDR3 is CASSLWGGETQYF.

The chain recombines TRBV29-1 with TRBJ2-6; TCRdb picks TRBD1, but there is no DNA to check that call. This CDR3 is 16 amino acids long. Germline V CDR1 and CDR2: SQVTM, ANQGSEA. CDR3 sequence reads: CSVVGGLGSGANVLTF.